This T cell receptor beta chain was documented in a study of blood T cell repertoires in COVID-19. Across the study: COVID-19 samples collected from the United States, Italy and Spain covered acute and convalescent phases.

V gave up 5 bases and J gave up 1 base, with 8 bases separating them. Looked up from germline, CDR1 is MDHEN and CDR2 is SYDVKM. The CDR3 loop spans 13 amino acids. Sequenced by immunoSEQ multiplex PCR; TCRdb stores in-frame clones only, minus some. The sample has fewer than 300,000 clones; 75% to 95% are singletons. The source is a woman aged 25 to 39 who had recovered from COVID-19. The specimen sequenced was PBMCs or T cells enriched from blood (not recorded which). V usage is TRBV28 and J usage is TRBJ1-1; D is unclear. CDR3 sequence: CASSLRENTEAFF. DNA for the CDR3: TGTGCCAGCAGTCTCCGGGAGAACACTGAAGCTTTCTTT.